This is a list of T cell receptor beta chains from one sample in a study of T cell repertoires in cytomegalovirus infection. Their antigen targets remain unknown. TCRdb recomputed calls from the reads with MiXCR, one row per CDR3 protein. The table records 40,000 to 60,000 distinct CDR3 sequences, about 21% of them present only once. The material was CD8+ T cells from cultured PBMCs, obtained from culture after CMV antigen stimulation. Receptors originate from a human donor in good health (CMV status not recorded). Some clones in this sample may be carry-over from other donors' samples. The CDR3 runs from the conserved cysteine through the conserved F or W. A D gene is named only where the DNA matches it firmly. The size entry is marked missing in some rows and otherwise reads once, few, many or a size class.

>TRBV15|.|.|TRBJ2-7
TGTGCCACCAGCAGAGGCCAGGGGTCTTACGAGCAGTACTTC
CATSRGQGSYEQYF
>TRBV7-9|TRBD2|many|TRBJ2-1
TGTGCCAGCAGCCCCGTGGGTAGCGGGGGGGCCCGGGAGCAGTTCTTC
CASSPVGSGGAREQFF
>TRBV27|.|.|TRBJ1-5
TGTGCCACCCGAGGAGTCCCGGGTCCCTTCGGGAATCAGCCCCAGCATTTT
CATRGVPGPFGNQPQHF
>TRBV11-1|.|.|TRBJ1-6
TGTGCCAGCAGCCTGCACTCAGGCGATTCACCCCTCCACTTT
CASSLHSGDSPLHF
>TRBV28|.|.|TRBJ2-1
TGTGCCAGCAGCTCTACCCGGGACAACAACAATGAGCAGTTCTTC
CASSSTRDNNNEQFF
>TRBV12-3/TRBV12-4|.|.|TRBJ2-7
TGTGCCAGCAGTTTAAGGCAGGGGGGCTCCTACGAGCAGTACTTC
CASSLRQGGSYEQYF
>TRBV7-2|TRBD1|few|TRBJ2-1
TGTGCCAGCAGTACCGGGACAGGGTACTACAATGAGCAGTTCTTC
CASSTGTGYYNEQFF
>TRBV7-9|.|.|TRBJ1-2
TGTGCCAGCAGCTCTTCCTATGGTGTCTATGGCTACACCTTC
CASSSSYGVYGYTF
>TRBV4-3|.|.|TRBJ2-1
TGCGCCAGCAGCCAAGATTTTAGCGAGTCGTACAATGAGCAGTTCTTC
CASSQDFSESYNEQFF
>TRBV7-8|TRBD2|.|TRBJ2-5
TGTGCCAGCAGCTCCAGCGGGGAGGGGACCCAGTACTTC
CASSSSGEGTQYF
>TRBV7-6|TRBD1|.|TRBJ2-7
TGTGCCAGCAGCATATCTCCCGGGACAGGGAGCTACGAGCAGTACTTC
CASSISPGTGSYEQYF
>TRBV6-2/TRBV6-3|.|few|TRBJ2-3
TGTGCCAGCTCCATCCAAATGAGGCCATACACAGATACGCAGTATTTT
CASSIQMRPYTDTQYF
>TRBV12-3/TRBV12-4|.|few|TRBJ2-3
TGTGCCAGCACTCTCCGGGCCAGAGATACGCAGTATTTT
CASTLRARDTQYF
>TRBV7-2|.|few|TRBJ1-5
TGTGCCAGCAGCCTTGGGGGGGAAACCCAGCATTTT
CASSLGGETQHF
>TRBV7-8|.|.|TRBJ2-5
TGTGCCAGCAGCTTAGCGCGGATTCCTTCAGAAGGGCCCCAAGAGACCCAGTACTTC
CASSLARIPSEGPQETQYF
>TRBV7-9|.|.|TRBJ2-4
TGTGCCAGCAGTCCGTCGAACATTCAGTACTTC
CASSPSNIQYF
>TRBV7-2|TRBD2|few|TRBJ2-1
TGTGCCAGCAGCTTAGCCACCAGCGGGATAAGGAATGAGCAGTTCTTC
CASSLATSGIRNEQFF
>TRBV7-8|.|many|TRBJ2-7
TGTGCCAGCAGCTTCTCAGGGGCTTCCGCTATTTACGAGCAGTACTTC
CASSFSGASAIYEQYF
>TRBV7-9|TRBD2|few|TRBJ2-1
TGTGCCAGCAGCCTATCTAGCGGGGACGATGAGCAGTTCTTC
CASSLSSGDDEQFF
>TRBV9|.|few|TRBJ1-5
TGTGCCAGCAGCGCCGGCCCTCTGGGCAATCAGCCCCAGCATTTT
CASSAGPLGNQPQHF
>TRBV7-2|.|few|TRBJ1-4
TGTGCCAGCAGGAGGGGGTCCTCTAATGAAAAACTGTTTTTT
CASRRGSSNEKLFF
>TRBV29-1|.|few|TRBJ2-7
TGCAGCGTTGCCCGGGACTCACGGGGTGCCGAGCAGTACTTC
CSVARDSRGAEQYF
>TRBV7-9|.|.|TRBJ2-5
TGTGCCAGCAACCACCGTGACAAACTGCAAGAGACCCAGTACTTC
CASNHRDKLQETQYF
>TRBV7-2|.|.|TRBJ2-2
TGTGCCAGCAGCTCTGGGGGCCTTAGGGGCGGGGAGCTGTTTTTT
CASSSGGLRGGELFF
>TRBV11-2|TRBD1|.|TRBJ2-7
TGTGCCAGCAGCCCGACAGGGACCTACGAGCAGTACTTC
CASSPTGTYEQYF
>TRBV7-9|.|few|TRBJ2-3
TGTGCCAGCAGCTTTGACCGAGATACGCAGTATTTT
CASSFDRDTQYF
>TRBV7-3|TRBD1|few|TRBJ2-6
TGTGCCAGCAGCCCTCCGGGACAGGGGGCCGGTGGGGCCAACGTCCTGACTTTC
CASSPPGQGAGGANVLTF
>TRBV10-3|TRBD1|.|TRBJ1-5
TGTGCCATCAGTGCGGGACAGAACAATCAGCCCCAGCATTTT
CAISAGQNNQPQHF
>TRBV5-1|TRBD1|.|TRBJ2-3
TGCGCCAGCAGCAACCGGGACAGGGAAACAGATACGCAGTATTTT
CASSNRDRETDTQYF
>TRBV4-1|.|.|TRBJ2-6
TGCGCCAGCAGCCAAGAGGGGGGAAACTCTGGGGCCAACGTCCTGACTTTC
CASSQEGGNSGANVLTF
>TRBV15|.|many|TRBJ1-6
TGTGCCACCAGCAGAGCACAGGAAAATTCACCCCTCCACTTT
CATSRAQENSPLHF
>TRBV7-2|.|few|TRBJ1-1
TGTGCCAGCAGCTTAAGATGGGTAAACACTGAAGCTTTCTTT
CASSLRWVNTEAFF
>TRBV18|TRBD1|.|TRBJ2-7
TGTGCCAGCTCACCACCCGGTAATGTAGGGGGCGTCGGCGTCTACGAGCAGTACTTC
CASSPPGNVGGVGVYEQYF
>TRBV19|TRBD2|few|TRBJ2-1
TGTGCCAGTAGTATCGGTACTAGCGGGAGCTATGAGCAGTTCTTC
CASSIGTSGSYEQFF
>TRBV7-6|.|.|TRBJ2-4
TGTGCCAGCAGCTTAGCGGGAAAAAAGCCCAAAAACATTCAGTACTTC
CASSLAGKKPKNIQYF
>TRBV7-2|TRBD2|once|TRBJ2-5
TGTGCCAGCAGCGCGGGACTAGAGCCTGGGGAGACCCAGTACTTC
CASSAGLEPGETQYF
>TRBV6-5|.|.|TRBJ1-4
TGTGCCAGCAGATTCCGACTTGCAACTAATGAAAAACTGTTTTTT
CASRFRLATNEKLFF
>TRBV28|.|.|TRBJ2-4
TGTGCCAGCAGCGAAGGGGGGGGCTTCATTCAGTACTTC
CASSEGGGFIQYF
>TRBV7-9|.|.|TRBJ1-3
TGTGCCAGCAGCCTTACTACGGCTACCAACTCTGGAAACACCATATATTTT
CASSLTTATNSGNTIYF
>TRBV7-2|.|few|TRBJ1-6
TGTGCCAGCAGCTTAACAGGCCGCAGCTCCTATAATTCACCCCTCCACTTT
CASSLTGRSSYNSPLHF
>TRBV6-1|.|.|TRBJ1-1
TGTGCCAGCGTGAAGGATAGTGGGAGGGACACTGAAGCTTTCTTT
CASVKDSGRDTEAFF
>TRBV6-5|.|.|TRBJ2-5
TGTGCCAGCAGTTATTACAGCCCGCAAGAGACCCAGTACTTC
CASSYYSPQETQYF
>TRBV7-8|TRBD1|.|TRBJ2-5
TGTGCCAGCAGCTTAAATAAGGTCCTGGGACAGACCCTTGGGGAGACCCAGTACTTC
CASSLNKVLGQTLGETQYF
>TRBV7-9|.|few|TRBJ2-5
TGTGCCAGCAGCTTCGGACACCCAGAGACCCAGTACTTC
CASSFGHPETQYF
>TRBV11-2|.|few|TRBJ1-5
TGTGCCAGCAGCTCCGCGGAAGCGAGGGGAAAAAAGTTAGATAGCAATCAGCCCCAGCATTTT
CASSSAEARGKKLDSNQPQHF
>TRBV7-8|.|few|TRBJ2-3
TGTGCCAGCAGCTTAGTTAGGGCGTCTAGCACAGATACGCAGTATTTT
CASSLVRASSTDTQYF
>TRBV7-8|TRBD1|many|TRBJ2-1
TGTGCCAGCAGCTTTGGGACAGGCCTTAGCTCCTACAATGAGCAGTTCTTC
CASSFGTGLSSYNEQFF
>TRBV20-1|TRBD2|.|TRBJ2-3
TGCAGTGCTAGGACTAGCGGGAGTCCAGATACGCAGTATTTT
CSARTSGSPDTQYF
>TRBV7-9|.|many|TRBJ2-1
TGTGCCAGCAGCCCGCAACACAATGAGCAGTTCTTC
CASSPQHNEQFF
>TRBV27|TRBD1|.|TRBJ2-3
TGTGCCAGCAGTCACCCGGGACAGCATGCGGATACGCAGTATTTT
CASSHPGQHADTQYF
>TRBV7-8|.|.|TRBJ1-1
TGTGCCAGCGGATCCCGAGGCGGGGTTACTGAAGCTTTCTTT
CASGSRGGVTEAFF
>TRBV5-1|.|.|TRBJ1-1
TGCGCCAGCAGCAGCAGGACTGAAGCTTTCTTT
CASSSRTEAFF
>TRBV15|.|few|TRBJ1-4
TGTGCCACCAGCAGGTCATTGGGGGCAACTAATGAAAAACTGTTTTTT
CATSRSLGATNEKLFF
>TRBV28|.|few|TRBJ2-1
TGTGCCAGCACCAAGGGACTCTCACGCTACAATGAGCAGTTCTTC
CASTKGLSRYNEQFF
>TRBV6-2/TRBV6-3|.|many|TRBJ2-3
TGTGCCAGCTCATTAGCGTGGGGCACAGATACGCAGTATTTT
CASSLAWGTDTQYF